The source of this T cell receptor (beta chain) is a study of siplizumab effects on memory and regulatory T cells. Notes on the study in general: No more than a minor fraction of alloreactive clones could be traced back to unstimulated subsets.

The CDR3 loop spans 11 amino acids. The germline V and J ends were trimmed by 8 bases and 9 bases, with 14 bases remaining between them. Germline values: CDR1 SQVTM, CDR2 ANQGSEA. Assay: immunoSEQ multiplex PCR; the TCRdb copy retains only in-frame clones and omits some. The sample yields approximately 56,000 clones, about 97% seen once. Note on this clone: No antigen is known for it.

Donor pairs, three in total, had unstimulated naive, memory, effector memory and TEMRA subsets sequenced. The sequencing input was naive CD8+ T cells sorted from blood. This sequence originates from a human donor in good health. J is TRBJ2-1 and V is TRBV29-1; tentative D call: TRBD2 (6 bases). CDR3 coding DNA: TGCAGCTCCTACGCGGGAACTGAGCAGTTCTTC. This translates into CSSYAGTEQFF.